The TCR beta chain described here comes from a study of siplizumab effects on memory and regulatory T cells. The study's findings and limits: Naive T cells were seemingly more diverse than memory cells, and major contributions to the alloresponse seemed to be made by them. Researchers could not give a naive or memory phenotype to roughly 80-97% of proliferating CD4+ or CD8+ clones. Suppressive function of proliferating Tregs from siplizumab cultures was not confirmed. To unstimulated subsets, only a minor fraction of alloreactive clones could be mapped.

The repertoire was sequenced with immunoSEQ multiplex PCR; TCRdb's copy has only in-frame clones and lacks some. The repertoire includes approximately 90,000 clones, around 94% of them detected once, and roughly 0.3% sits in the top ten. The V end was cut by 3 bases, the J end by 8 bases, with 8 bases between. Germline assignment: CDR1 DFQATT and CDR2 SNEGSKA (reference sequence). This CDR3 has 11 residues. This clone was detected only once. What it binds is unknown. The sequenced sample consisted of non-Treg CD4+ T cells sorted from blood. This TCR derives from a human donor in good health. The gene calls are TRBV20-1 and TRBJ2-1; D remains ambiguous. CDR3 sequence reads: CSASSSDEQFF. Here the CDR3 DNA reads TGCAGTGCTAGTAGTTCAGATGAGCAGTTCTTC.